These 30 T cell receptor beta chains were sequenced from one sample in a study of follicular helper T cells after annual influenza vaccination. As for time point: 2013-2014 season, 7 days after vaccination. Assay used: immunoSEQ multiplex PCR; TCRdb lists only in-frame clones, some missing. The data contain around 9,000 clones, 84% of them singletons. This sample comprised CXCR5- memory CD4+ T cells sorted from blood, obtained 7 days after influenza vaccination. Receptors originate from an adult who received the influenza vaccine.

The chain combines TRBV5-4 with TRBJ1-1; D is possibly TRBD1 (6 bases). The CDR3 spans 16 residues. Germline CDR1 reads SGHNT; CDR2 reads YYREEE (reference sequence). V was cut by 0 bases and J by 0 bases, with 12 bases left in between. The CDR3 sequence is CASSLGQGLMNTEAFF. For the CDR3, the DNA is TGTGCCAGCAGCTTGGGGCAGGGGTTGATGAACACTGAAGCTTTCTTT.

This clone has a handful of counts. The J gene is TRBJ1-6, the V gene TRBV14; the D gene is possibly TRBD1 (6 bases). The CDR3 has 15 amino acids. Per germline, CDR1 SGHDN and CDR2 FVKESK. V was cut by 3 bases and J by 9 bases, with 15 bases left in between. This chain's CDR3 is CASSQSQGGISPLHF. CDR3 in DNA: TGTGCCAGCAGCCAGTCACAGGGAGGTATTTCACCCCTCCACTTT.

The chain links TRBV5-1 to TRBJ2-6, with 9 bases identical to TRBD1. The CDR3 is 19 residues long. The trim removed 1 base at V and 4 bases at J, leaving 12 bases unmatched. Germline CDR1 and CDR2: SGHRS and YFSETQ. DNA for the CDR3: TGCGCCAGCAGCTTGAGGACAGGGGTCGCTTTGGGAGGGGCCAACGTCCTGACTTTC. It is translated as CASSLRTGVALGGANVLTF.

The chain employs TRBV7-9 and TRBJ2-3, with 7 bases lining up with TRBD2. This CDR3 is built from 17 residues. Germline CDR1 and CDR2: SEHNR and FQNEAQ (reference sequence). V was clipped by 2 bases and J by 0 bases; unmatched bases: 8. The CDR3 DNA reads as TGTGCCAGCAGCTTAATCAGCGGGATTTCTAGCACAGATACGCAGTATTTT. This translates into CASSLISGISSTDTQYF.

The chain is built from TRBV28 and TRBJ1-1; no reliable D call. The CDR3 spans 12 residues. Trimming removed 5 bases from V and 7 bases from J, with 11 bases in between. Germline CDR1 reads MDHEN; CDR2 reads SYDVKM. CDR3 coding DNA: TGTGCCAGCAGTCCGGGGATCGGTGAAGCTTTCTTT. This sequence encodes CASSPGIGEAFF.

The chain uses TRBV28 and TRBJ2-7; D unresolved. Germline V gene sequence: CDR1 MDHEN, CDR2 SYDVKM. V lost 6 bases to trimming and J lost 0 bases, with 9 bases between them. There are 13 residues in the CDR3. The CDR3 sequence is CASRTGPSYEQYF. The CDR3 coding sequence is TGTGCCAGCAGGACGGGCCCCTCCTACGAGCAGTACTTC.

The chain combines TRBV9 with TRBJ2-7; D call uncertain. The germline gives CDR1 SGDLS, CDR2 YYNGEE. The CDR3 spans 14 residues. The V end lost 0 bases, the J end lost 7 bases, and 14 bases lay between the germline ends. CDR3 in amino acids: CASSVARAGGEQYF. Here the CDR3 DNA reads TGTGCCAGCAGCGTAGCTAGGGCCGGTGGGGAGCAGTACTTC.

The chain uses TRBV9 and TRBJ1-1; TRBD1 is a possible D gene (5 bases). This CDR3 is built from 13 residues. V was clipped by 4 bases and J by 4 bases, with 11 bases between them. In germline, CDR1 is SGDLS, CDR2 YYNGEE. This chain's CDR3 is CASSPVGATEAFF. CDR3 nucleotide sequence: TGTGCCAGCAGCCCAGTCGGGGCCACTGAAGCTTTCTTT.

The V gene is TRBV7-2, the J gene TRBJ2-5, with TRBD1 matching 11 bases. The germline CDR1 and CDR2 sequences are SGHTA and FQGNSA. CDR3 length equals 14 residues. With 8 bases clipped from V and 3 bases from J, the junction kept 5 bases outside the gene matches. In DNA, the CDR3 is TGTGCCAGCTCGGGGACAGGGGGGGAAGAGACCCAGTACTTC. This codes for CASSGTGGEETQYF.

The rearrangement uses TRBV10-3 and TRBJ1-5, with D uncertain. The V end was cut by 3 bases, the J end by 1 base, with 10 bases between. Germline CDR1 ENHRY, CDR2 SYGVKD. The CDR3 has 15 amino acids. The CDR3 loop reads CAISDQLTSNQPQHF. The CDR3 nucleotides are TGTGCCATCAGTGACCAGTTGACAAGCAATCAGCCCCAGCATTTT.

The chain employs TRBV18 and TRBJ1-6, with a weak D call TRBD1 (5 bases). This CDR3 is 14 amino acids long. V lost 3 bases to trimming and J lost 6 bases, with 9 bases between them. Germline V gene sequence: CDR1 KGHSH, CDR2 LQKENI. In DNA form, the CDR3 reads TGTGCCAGCTCACCGACAGAAAGTAATTCACCCCTCCACTTT. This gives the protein CASSPTESNSPLHF.

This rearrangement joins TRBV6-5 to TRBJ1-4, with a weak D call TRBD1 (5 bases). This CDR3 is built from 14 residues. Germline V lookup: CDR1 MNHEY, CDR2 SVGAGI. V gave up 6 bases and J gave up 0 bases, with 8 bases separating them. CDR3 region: CASRGTATNEKLFF. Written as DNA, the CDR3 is TGTGCCAGCAGGGGGACGGCAACTAATGAAAAACTGTTTTTT.

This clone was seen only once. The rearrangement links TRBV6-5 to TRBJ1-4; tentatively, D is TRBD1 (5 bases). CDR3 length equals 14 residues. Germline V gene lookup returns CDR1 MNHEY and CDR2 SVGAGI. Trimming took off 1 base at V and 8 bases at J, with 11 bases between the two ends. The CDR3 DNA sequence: TGTGCCAGCAGTTACTTGAGGTCAGGGGAAAAACTGTTTTTT. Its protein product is CASSYLRSGEKLFF.

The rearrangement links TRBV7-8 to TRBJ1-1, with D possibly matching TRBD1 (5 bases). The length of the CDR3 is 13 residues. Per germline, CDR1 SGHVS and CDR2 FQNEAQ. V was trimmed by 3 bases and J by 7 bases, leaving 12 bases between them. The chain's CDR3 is CASSLAGEVEAFF. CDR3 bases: TGTGCCAGCAGCTTGGCGGGGGAGGTTGAAGCTTTCTTT.

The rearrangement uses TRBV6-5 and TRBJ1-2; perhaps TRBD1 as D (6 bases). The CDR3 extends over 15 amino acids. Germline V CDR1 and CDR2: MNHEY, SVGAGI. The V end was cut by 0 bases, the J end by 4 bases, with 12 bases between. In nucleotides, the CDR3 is TGTGCCAGCAGTTACTCCGGGATGGGGGCCTATGGCTACACCTTC. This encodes CASSYSGMGAYGYTF.

The chain's CDR3 is CAISRTGRSGMNTEAFF. CDR3 bases: TGTGCCATCAGTAGGACAGGGCGATCGGGGATGAACACTGAAGCTTTCTTT. This rearrangement joins TRBV10-3 to TRBJ1-1; 8 bases line up with TRBD1. The trim removed 5 bases at V and 0 bases at J, leaving 11 bases unmatched. Germline V lookup: CDR1 ENHRY, CDR2 SYGVKD. The CDR3 consists of 17 residues.

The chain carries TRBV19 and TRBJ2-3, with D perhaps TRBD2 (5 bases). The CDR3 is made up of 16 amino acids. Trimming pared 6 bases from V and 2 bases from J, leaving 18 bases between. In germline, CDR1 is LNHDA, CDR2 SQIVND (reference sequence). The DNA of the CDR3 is TGTGCCAGTAGCCTCACTCTCGGGGTCCCCACAGATACGCAGTATTTT. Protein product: CASSLTLGVPTDTQYF. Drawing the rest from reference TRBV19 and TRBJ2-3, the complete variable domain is DGGITQSPKYLFRKEGQNVTLSCEQNLNHDAMYWYRQDPGQGLRLIYYSQIVNDFQKGDIAEGYSVSREKKESFPLTVTSAQKNPTAFYLCASSLTLGVPTDTQYFGPGTRLTVL.

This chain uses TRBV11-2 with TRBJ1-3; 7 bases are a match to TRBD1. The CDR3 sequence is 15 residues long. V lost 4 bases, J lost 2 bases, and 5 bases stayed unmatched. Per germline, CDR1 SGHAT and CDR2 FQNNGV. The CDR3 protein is CASSSSDRAGNTIYF. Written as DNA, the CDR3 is TGTGCCAGCAGCTCCTCCGACAGGGCTGGAAACACCATATATTTT.

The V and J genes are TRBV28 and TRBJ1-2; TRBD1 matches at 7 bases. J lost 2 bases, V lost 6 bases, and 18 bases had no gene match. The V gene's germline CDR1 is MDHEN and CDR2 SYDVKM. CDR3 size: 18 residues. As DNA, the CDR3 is TGTGCCAGCAGCGCCGATTGGGGAAAACAGGGACAGAACTATGGCTACACCTTC. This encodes CASSADWGKQGQNYGYTF.

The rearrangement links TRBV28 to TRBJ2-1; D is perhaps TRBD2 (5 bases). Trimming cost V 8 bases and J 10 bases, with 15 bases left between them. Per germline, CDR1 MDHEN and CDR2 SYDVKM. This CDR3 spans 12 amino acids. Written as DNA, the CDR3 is TGTGCCAGCCAAACGGGGTTTGCGGAGCAGTTCTTC. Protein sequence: CASQTGFAEQFF.

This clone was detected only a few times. The CDR3 here is CASSVAGGGEKLFF. The CDR3 coding sequence is TGTGCCAGCAGCGTAGCGGGAGGGGGTGAAAAACTGTTTTTT. The chain combines TRBV9 with TRBJ1-4; perhaps TRBD1 as D (6 bases). Germline CDR1 is SGDLS and CDR2 is YYNGEE. There are 14 residues in the CDR3. V lost 0 bases, J lost 7 bases, and 10 bases lay in between.

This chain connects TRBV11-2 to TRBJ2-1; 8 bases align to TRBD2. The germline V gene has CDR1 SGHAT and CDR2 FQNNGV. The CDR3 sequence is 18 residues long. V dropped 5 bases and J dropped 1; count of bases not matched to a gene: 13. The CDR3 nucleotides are TGTGCCAGCAGCCCTCGGGGAAGCGGGAGTTTTTCCTACAATGAGCAGTTCTTC. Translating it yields CASSPRGSGSFSYNEQFF. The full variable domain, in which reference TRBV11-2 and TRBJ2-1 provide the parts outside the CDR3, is EAGVAQSPRYKIIEKRQSVAFWCNPISGHATLYWYQQILGQGPKLLIQFQNNGVVDDSQLPKDRFSAERLKGVDSTLKIQPAKLEDSAVYLCASSPRGSGSFSYNEQFFGPGTRLTVL.

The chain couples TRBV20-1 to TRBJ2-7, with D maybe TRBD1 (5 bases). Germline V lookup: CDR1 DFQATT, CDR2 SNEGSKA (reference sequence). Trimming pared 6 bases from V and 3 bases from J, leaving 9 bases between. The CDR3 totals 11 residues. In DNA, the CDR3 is TGCAGTGCCCCAAGGGGCTACGAGCAGTACTTC. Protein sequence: CSAPRGYEQYF.

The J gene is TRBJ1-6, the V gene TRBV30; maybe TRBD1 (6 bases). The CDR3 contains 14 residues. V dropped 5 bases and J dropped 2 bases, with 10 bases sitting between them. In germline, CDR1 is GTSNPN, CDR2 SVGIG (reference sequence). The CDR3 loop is CAWGRGPYNSPLHF. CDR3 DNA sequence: TGTGCCTGGGGCAGGGGACCCTATAATTCACCCCTCCACTTT. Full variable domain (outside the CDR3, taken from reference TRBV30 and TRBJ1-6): SQTIHQWPATLVQPVGSPLSLECTVEGTSNPNLYWYRQAAGRGLQLLFYSVGIGQISSEVPQNLSASRPQDRQFILSSKKLLLSDSGFYLCAWGRGPYNSPLHFGNGTRLTVT.

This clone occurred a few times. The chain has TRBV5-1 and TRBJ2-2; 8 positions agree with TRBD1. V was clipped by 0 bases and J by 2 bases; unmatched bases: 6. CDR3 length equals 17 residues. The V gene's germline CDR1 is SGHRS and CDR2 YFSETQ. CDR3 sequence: CASSLVASGGNTGELFF. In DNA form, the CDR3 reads TGCGCCAGCAGCTTGGTCGCTTCAGGGGGCAACACCGGGGAGCTGTTTTTT.

DNA of the CDR3: TGTGCCAGCAGTCAAGGGTGGGCTCAGCCCCAGCATTTT. This encodes CASSQGWAQPQHF. V gene TRBV6-5 combines with J gene TRBJ1-5; D remains unclear. Germline V lookup: CDR1 MNHEY, CDR2 SVGAGI. This CDR3 is built from 13 residues. V dropped 5 bases and J dropped 6 bases, with 11 bases sitting between them.

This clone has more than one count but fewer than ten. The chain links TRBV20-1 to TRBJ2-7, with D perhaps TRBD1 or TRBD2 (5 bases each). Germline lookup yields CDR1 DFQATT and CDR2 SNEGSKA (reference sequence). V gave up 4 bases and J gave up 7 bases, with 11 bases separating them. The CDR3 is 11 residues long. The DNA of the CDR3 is TGCAGTGCTACCGGGGCGCGTGAGCAGTACTTC. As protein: CSATGAREQYF.

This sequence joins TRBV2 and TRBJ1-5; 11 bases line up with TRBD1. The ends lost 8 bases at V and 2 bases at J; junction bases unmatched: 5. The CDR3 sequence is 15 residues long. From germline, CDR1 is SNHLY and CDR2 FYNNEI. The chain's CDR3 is CASLGTGGGNQPQHF. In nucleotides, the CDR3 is TGTGCCAGCCTAGGGACAGGGGGTGGCAATCAGCCCCAGCATTTT. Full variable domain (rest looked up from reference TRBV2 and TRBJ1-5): EPEVTQTPSHQVTQMGQEVILRCVPISNHLYFYWYRQILGQKVEFLVSFYNNEISEKSEIFDDQFSVERPDGSNFTLKIRSTKLEDSAMYFCASLGTGGGNQPQHFGDGTRLSIL.

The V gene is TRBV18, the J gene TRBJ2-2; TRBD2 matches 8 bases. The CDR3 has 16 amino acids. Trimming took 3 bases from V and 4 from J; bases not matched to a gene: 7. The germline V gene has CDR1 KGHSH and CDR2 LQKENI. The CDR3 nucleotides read TGTGCCAGCTCACCTGAAGCGGGAGTGCGCACCGGGGAGCTGTTTTTT. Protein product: CASSPEAGVRTGELFF.

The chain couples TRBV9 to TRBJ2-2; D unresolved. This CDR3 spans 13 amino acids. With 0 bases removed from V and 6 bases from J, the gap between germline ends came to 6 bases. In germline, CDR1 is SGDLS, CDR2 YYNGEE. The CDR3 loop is CASSVVPSGELFF. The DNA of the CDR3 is TGTGCCAGCAGCGTAGTCCCTTCCGGGGAGCTGTTTTTT.